The present TCR beta chain was sequenced within a study of T-cell memory formation after mild COVID-19. This clonotype was seen more than once but under ten times. Its antigen is not identified. Findings and limits, study-wide: Pre-infection memory showed some responding clones, and this suggested that cross-reactive memory joined. Later expanders leaned CD4+, whereas day 15 to 85 contracting clones were balanced CD4/CD8.

TCRdb analysed the 5' RACE reads with MiXCR anew, one entry per CDR3 protein. The sample has more than 400,000 distinct CDR3 sequences, approximately 18% seen once. Germline CDR1 reads SGHTA; CDR2 reads FQGTGA. Trimming took 5 bases from V and 2 from J, leaving 15 bases between them. This CDR3 has 15 residues. The chain uses TRBV7-3 and TRBJ2-5, with D maybe TRBD2 (6 bases). The receptor was derived from an adult woman who had mild COVID-19 (a few samples of this study predate the infection). Cell type and time point are not known. Sequencing was performed on PBMCs or a T cell subset sorted from them (not recorded which). CDR3: CASSPFGRGQETQYF. DNA of the CDR3: TGTGCCAGCAGCCCCTTCGGGCGGGGTCAAGAGACCCAGTACTTC.